This T cell receptor (beta chain) came from a study of OX40 agonist ivuxolimab in advanced cancers. Method: immunoSEQ multiplex PCR; TCRdb's copy keeps in-frame clones and lacks some. The table includes about 88,000 clones, around 82% detected once. Prior autoimmune disease or systemic immunosuppression barred patients. Looked up from germline, CDR1 is MDHEN and CDR2 is SYDVKM. Trimming took off 3 bases at V and 4 bases at J, with 11 bases between the two ends. The CDR3 loop spans 14 amino acids. Sample: CD4+ or CD8+ T cells sorted from blood, taken in a trial of the OX40 agonist ivuxolimab. This clonotype originated in an adult with an advanced solid tumor such as melanoma, head and neck, liver or kidney cancer. This sequence joins TRBV28 and TRBJ2-3; weak D call: TRBD1 (5 bases). The CDR3 region is CASSFQQGADTQYF. The CDR3 DNA reads TGTGCCAGCAGTTTTCAGCAGGGTGCAGATACGCAGTATTTT.